This TCR beta chain appears in the sequencing data of a study of spatial heterogeneity in lung cancer. About the research overall: The mean occurrence of each unique TCR and UMI combination in raw reads exceeded nine.

Time point given: sample taken at primary tumor resection. The study sequenced unsorted whole RNA from tumor, nontumor lung or frozen PBMC. The study tagged each TCR cDNA molecule with a unique molecular identifier. From the 5' RACE reads, TCRdb called clonotypes with MiXCR, one entry per CDR3 protein. The sample lists roughly 39,000 distinct CDR3 sequences, around 7.2% occurring once. As to this clonotype: Its antigen is undetermined. This sequence may be a read error, since a much larger clone differs from it by one base.

General observations from the study: Expanded tumor TCRs that were ubiquitous appeared in blood more at resection than follow-up.

The material was PBMCs, obtained at surgery. The sequence was collected from a male donor with early-stage non-small cell lung cancer.

The CDR3 DNA reads as TGTGGCAGCAGCCACGGACTAGCGGGAGGGATGATCTACGAGCAGTACGTC. Amino acid sequence: CGSSHGLAGGMIYEQYV. This chain uses TRBV3-2 with TRBJ2-7; the table gives TRBD2 as D, unverified against the DNA. TRBV3-2 is a pseudogene. The CDR3 runs to 17 residues.